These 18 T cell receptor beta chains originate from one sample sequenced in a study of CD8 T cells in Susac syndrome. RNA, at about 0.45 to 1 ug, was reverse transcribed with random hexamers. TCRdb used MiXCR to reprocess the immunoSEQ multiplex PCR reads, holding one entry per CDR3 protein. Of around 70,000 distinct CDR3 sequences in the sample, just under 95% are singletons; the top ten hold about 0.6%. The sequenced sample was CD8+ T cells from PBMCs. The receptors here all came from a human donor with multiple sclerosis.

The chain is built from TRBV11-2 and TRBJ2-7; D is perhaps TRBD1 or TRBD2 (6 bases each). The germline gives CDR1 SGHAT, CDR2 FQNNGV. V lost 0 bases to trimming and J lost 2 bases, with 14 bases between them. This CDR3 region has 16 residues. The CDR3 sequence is CASSLEAGGATYEQYF. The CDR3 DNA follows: TGTGCCAGCAGCTTAGAGGCCGGGGGCGCGACCTACGAGCAGTACTTC. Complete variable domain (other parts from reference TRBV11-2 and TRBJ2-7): EAGVAQSPRYKIIEKRQSVAFWCNPISGHATLYWYQQILGQGPKLLIQFQNNGVVDDSQLPKDRFSAERLKGVDSTLKIQPAKLEDSAVYLCASSLEAGGATYEQYFGPGTRLTVT.

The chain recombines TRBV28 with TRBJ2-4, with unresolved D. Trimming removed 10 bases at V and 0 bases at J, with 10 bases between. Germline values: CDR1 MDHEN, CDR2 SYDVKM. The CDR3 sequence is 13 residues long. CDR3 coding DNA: TGTGCCACCTACCAGCTAGCCAAAAACATTCAGTACTTC. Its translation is CATYQLAKNIQYF.

The DNA of the CDR3 is TGCGCCAGCAGCCAATCTTACGACAGCTACGAGCAGTACTTC. Translating it yields CASSQSYDSYEQYF. The chain links TRBV4-3 to TRBJ2-7; tentatively, D is TRBD1 (5 bases). Trimming pared 2 bases from V and 3 bases from J, leaving 11 bases between. Germline V gene lookup returns CDR1 LGHNA and CDR2 YSLEER. The CDR3 consists of 14 residues.

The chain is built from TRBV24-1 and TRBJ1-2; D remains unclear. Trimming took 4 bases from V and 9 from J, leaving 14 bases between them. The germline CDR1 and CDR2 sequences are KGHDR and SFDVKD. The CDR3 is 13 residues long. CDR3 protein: CATSETDVGRYTF. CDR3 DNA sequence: TGTGCCACCAGTGAGACTGATGTCGGGCGCTACACCTTC.

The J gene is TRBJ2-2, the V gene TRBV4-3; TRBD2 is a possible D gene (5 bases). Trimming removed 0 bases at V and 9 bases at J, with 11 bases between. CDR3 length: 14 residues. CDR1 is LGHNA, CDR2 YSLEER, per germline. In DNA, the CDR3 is TGCGCCAGCAGCCAAGATTGGGAGAGGAGGGAGCTGTTTTTT. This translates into CASSQDWERRELFF.

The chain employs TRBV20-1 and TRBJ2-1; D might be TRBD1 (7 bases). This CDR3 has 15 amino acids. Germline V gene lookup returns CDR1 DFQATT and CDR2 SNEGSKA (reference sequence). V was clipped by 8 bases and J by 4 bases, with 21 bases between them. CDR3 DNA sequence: TGCAGTTCACTAGGTTCGACAGGGACTTACAATGAGCAGTTCTTC. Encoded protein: CSSLGSTGTYNEQFF.

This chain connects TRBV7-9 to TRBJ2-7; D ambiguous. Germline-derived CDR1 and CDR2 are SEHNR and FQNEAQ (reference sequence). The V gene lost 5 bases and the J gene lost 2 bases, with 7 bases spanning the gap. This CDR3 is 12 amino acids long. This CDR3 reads CASSLVTYEQYF. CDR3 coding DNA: TGTGCCAGCAGCCTTGTAACCTACGAGCAGTACTTC. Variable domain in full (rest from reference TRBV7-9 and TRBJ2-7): DTGVSQNPRHKITKRGQNVTFRCDPISEHNRLYWYRQTLGQGPEFLTYFQNEAQLEKSRLLSDRFSAERPKGSFSTLEIQRTEQGDSAMYLCASSLVTYEQYFGPGTRLTVT.

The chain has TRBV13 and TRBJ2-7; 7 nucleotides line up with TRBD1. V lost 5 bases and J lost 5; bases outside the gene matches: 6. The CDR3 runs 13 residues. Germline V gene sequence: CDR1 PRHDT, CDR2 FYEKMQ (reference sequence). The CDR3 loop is CASSPTGSDEQYF. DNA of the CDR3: TGTGCCAGCAGCCCGACAGGGTCTGACGAGCAGTACTTC.

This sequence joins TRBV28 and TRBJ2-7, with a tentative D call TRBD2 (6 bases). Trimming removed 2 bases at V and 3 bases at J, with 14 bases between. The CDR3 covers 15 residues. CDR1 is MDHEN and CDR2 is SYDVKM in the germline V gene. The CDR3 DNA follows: TGTGCCAGCAGTTTAACTGGCGGGACCTTCTACGAGCAGTACTTC. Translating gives CASSLTGGTFYEQYF.

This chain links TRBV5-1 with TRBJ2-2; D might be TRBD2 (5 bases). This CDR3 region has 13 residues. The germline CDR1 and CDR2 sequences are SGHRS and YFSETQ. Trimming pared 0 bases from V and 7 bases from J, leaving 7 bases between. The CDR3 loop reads CASSLVTSGELFF. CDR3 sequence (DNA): TGCGCCAGCAGCTTGGTCACTAGCGGGGAGCTGTTTTTT.

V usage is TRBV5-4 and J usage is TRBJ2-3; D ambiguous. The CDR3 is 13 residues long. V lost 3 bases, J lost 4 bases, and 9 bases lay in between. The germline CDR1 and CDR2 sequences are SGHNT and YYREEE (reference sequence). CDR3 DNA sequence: TGTGCCAGCAGCTCACTGACACCAGATACGCAGTATTTT. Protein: CASSSLTPDTQYF.

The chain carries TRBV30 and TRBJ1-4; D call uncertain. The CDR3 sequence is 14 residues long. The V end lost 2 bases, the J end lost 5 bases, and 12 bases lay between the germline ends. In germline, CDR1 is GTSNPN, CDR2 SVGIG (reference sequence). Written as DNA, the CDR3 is TGTGCCTGGAGTCTCGGTGCGGGAAATGAAAAACTGTTTTTT. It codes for CAWSLGAGNEKLFF.

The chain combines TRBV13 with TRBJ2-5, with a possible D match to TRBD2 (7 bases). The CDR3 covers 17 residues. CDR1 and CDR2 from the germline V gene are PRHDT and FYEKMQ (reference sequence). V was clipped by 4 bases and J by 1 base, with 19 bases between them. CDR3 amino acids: CASSYSEAGAFQETQYF. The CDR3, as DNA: TGTGCCAGCAGCTACTCAGAGGCGGGGGCCTTCCAAGAGACCCAGTACTTC.

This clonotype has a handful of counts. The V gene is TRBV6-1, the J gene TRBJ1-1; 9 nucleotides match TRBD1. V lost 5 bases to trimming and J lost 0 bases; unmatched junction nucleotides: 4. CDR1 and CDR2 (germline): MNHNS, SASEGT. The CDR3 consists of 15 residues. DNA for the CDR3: TGTGCCAGCAGTACGGGACAGGGTGTGAACACTGAAGCTTTCTTT. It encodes CASSTGQGVNTEAFF.

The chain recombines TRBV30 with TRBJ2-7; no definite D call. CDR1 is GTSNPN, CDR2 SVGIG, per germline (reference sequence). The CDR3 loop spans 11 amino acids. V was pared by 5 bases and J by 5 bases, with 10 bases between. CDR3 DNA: TGTGCCTGGGCCATAGGGAACGAGCAGTACTTC. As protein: CAWAIGNEQYF.

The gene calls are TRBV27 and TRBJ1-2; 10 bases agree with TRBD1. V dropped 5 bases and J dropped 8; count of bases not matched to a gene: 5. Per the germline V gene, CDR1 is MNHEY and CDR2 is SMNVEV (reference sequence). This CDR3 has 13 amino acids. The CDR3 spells CASSLGTGVGYTF. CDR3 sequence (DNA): TGTGCCAGCAGTCTAGGGACAGGGGTCGGCTACACCTTC.

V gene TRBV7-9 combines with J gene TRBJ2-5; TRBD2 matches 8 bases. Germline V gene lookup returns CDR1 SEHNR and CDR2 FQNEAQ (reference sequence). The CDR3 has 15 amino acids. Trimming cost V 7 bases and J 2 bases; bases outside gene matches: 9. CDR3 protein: CASTATGREQETQYF. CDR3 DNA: TGTGCCAGCACCGCGACCGGGAGGGAGCAAGAGACCCAGTACTTC.

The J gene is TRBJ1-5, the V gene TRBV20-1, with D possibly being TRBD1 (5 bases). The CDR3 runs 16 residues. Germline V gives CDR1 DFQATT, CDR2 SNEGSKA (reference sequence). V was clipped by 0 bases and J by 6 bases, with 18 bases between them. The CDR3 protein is CSARDFGQGEGQPQHF. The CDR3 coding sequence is TGCAGTGCTAGAGATTTTGGGCAGGGCGAGGGTCAGCCCCAGCATTTT.